This TCR beta chain appears in the sequencing data of a study of a mutant IDH1 vaccine in newly diagnosed glioma (dated by TCRdb to 2020 to 2023). About the study as a whole: Patients were given eight vaccinations, in weeks 1, 3, 5, 7, 11, 15, 19 and 23, which matched visits V03 through V10. Vaccination began 4-6 weeks after radiotherapy alone, or alongside temozolomide cycles in the chemotherapy-containing groups. The approximately 29 treated patients were 62.5% male and about 40% female, with a mean age of approximately 40 years. Before enrollment, most patients had been given radiochemotherapy with temozolomide as standard therapy, while the rest had received either radiotherapy alone or temozolomide alone. Peripheral blood was drawn at six visits: V03 (baseline), V05, V07, V10, V12 and V13. Longitudinal TCRB deep sequencing was done for 25 to 30 treated patients, wherever samples were available for exploratory analyses.

The time point label of this sample denotes: week 11, during vaccination. A 20-mer mutant IDH1 peptide at 300 micrograms in Montanide made up each vaccine dose, which was injected subcutaneously together with topical imiquimod. The donors had newly diagnosed IDH1-mutant astrocytomas of WHO grade 3 or 4 that showed loss of nuclear ATRX. The samples were drawn from NOA16, a multicentre, single-arm, open-label phase I trial in Germany that tested a mutant IDH1 peptide vaccine in humans for the first time. Genomic DNA for TCRB sequencing was isolated from EDTA blood with the DNeasy Blood and Tissue Kit. Via the germline V gene (reference sequence), CDR1 is SGHNT and CDR2 YYREEE. From the cysteine through the phenylalanine, the CDR3 covers 12 amino acids. Kept here is only the CDR3 DNA, which spans 36 bases and is read in frame from base 1. As concerns this clone: The specificity of this receptor is unknown. The junction departs from germline at one end; a sequencing error may be responsible.

To prepare the library, the immunoSEQ multiplex PCR assay was applied. Rearranged TCR beta chain sequences were amplified using the hsTCRB Kit according to the manufacturer's protocol. An Illumina MiSeq was used to sequence the TCRB libraries. The original methods were these. The proprietary platform of the kit vendor was used for demultiplexing, trimming and gene mapping. The source is immuneACCESS, and TCRdb retained only in-frame sequences with V and J called. Part of the clones is not carried over; for the studies checked, unresolved V genes explain less than half of this, and the remainder is unexplained. D and trimming come from the DNA, and the V and J calls and clone size come from that table. The sample has tens of thousands of clones on record, 70% to 80% of them singletons. The ten largest clonotypes hold 8% of the sample. Overall study outcomes, separate from this receptor: Availability determined which PBMC samples were chosen for TCRB deep sequencing. Pseudoprogression seemed to be unrelated to changes in the top peripheral T cell clonotypes found by TCRB sequencing. Vaccine-induced immune responses across multiple MHC alleles were detected in approximately 93% of patients. The authors noted that analyses of patient blood samples could not be reproduced because of sample limitations.

This clonotype was sampled from a man in his forties or fifties with glioma. The material was PBMCs, obtained from a glioma patient whose treatment included an IDH1 peptide vaccine. This chain is built from TRBV5-4 and TRBJ1-3; 5 matching bases give a weak D call of TRBD1. The CDR3 protein is CASSAESSGPHF. The base sequence is TGTGCCAGCAGCGCTGAGAGTTCGGGACCTCATTTT.